A single sample is the source of the 30 T cell receptor beta chains below, sequenced in a study of molecular identifiers for immune sequencing clone quantification. TCRdb reanalysed the PCR reads using MiXCR and keeps one entry per CDR3 protein. In the table there are under 650,000 distinct CDR3 sequences, 20% of which are singletons. The sequencing input was naive CD8+ T cells from blood, with Jurkat cell RNA spiked in. Subset reported: FACS-sorted CD8+CD4-CCR7+CD45RA+ naive T cells. Every receptor here comes from a human donor in good health. Some libraries in this study had Jurkat cell RNA spiked in.

This clonotype was recorded many times. V and J are TRBV25-1 and TRBJ2-6; no firm D call. The CDR3 contains 15 residues. Trimming shortened V by 6 bases and J by 0 bases, and 9 bases separated the two germline ends. CDR1 MGHDK and CDR2 SYGVNS come from the germline V gene. For the CDR3, the DNA is TGTGCCAGCAGCCTACATGACTCTGGGGCCAACGTCCTGACTTTC. It translates to CASSLHDSGANVLTF. The full variable domain, rest sourced from reference TRBV25-1 and TRBJ2-6, is EADIYQTPRYLVIGTGKKITLECSQTMGHDKMYWYQQDPGMELHLIHYSYGVNSTEKGDLSSESTVSRIRTEHFPLTLESARPSHTSQYLCASSLHDSGANVLTFGAGSRLTVL.

Many counts were recorded for this clonotype. V gene TRBV7-9 combines with J gene TRBJ2-1, with a possible D match to TRBD1 (5 bases). The germline V gene has CDR1 SEHNR and CDR2 FQNEAQ (reference sequence). This CDR3 is 12 amino acids long. V lost 7 bases to trimming and J lost 7 bases, with 11 bases between them. The CDR3 DNA follows: TGTGCCAGCAAGACAGCGATAAATGAGCAGTTCTTC. Translated, it gives CASKTAINEQFF.

This clonotype has ten or more counts. V is TRBV5-8 and J is TRBJ2-7; TRBD1 or TRBD2 may be the D gene (5 bases each). The CDR3 runs 15 residues. Germline loops: CDR1 SGHTS, CDR2 YDEGEE. Trimming cost V 0 bases and J 0 bases, with 10 bases left between them. The chain's CDR3 is CASSLAGTGSYEQYF. The CDR3 DNA sequence: TGTGCCAGCAGCTTGGCCGGGACGGGCTCCTACGAGCAGTACTTC.

This chain connects TRBV27 to TRBJ2-1, with TRBD2 matching 10 bases. Germline values: CDR1 MNHEY, CDR2 SMNVEV (reference sequence). Germline trimming cut 4 bases from V and 5 bases from J; bases unmatched to any gene: 8. The CDR3 is 16 amino acids. The CDR3 loop reads CASSWPSGSPHNEQFF. In nucleotides, the CDR3 is TGTGCCAGCAGTTGGCCTAGCGGGAGTCCTCACAATGAGCAGTTCTTC.

This clonotype was observed many times. J is TRBJ1-5 and V is TRBV19; the D is unclear. The length of the CDR3 is 15 residues. V dropped 10 bases and J dropped 6 bases, with 22 bases sitting between them. The germline V gene has CDR1 LNHDA and CDR2 SQIVND (reference sequence). The CDR3 loop is CATSGPWSPPQPQHF. In DNA form, the CDR3 reads TGTGCCACCAGCGGTCCTTGGTCTCCTCCTCAGCCCCAGCATTTT.

Concerning this clonotype itself: A much larger clone sits a single nucleotide away, making a read error possible. The CDR3 sequence is CACRTGGGEQYF. Here the CDR3 DNA reads TGTGCCTGTAGGACAGGGGGCGGCGAGCAGTACTTC. The rearrangement links TRBV19 to TRBJ2-7, with 11 nucleotides matching TRBD1. Per the germline V gene, CDR1 is LNHDA and CDR2 is SQIVND (reference sequence). The CDR3 contains 12 residues.

Comments on this clonotype: A read error may be the cause here, since a much bigger clone is one base away. This rearrangement joins TRBV5-4 to TRBJ2-5, with D hard to call. V lost 1 base, J lost 5 bases, and 15 bases lay in between. The CDR3 is made up of 15 amino acids. Germline CDR1 and CDR2: SGHNT and YYREEE (reference sequence). CDR3: CASSLLMVLGETQYF. CDR3 DNA sequence: TGTGCCAGCAGCTTGCTTATGGTGCTCGGGGAGACCCAGTACTTC.

This clonotype has ten or more counts. The chain couples TRBV20-1 to TRBJ2-7; 9 bases are shared with TRBD1. Trimming took 2 bases from V and 2 from J; bases not matched to a gene: 7. The CDR3 sequence is 15 residues long. The germline V gene encodes CDR1 DFQATT and CDR2 SNEGSKA (reference sequence). The CDR3 DNA sequence: TGCAGTGCTAGATTCGGGGGACAGGGTCCCTACGAGCAGTACTTC. This codes for CSARFGGQGPYEQYF.

This clonotype was seen at least ten times. The chain links TRBV20-1 to TRBJ2-7; 7 bases map to TRBD1. With V trimmed by 3 bases and J by 3 bases, 8 bases remained unmatched. Germline V gene data show CDR1 as DFQATT and CDR2 as SNEGSKA (reference sequence). This CDR3 spans 14 amino acids. This chain's CDR3 is CSARGPGQHYEQYF. CDR3 sequence (DNA): TGCAGTGCTAGGGGCCCGGGACAGCACTACGAGCAGTACTTC.

In its sample, this clonotype was seen many times. The CDR3 spells CASSSSGTVPYEQYF. DNA of the CDR3: TGTGCCAGCAGCTCGAGCGGGACGGTTCCCTACGAGCAGTACTTC. The rearrangement links TRBV11-2 to TRBJ2-7, with 7 bases aligning to TRBD2. Losses at the gene ends were 4 bases for V and 2 bases for J; bases not matched to a gene: 8. The germline V gene has CDR1 SGHAT and CDR2 FQNNGV. The CDR3 length is 15 residues.

This clonotype came up many times. This chain joins TRBV20-1 and TRBJ1-1, with D uncertain. The CDR3 extends over 11 amino acids. The germline CDR1 and CDR2 sequences are DFQATT and SNEGSKA (reference sequence). V was clipped by 4 bases and J by 1 base, with 4 bases between them. CDR3 sequence (DNA): TGCAGTGCTACAAAGAACACTGAAGCTTTCTTT. This encodes CSATKNTEAFF.

The chain couples TRBV30 to TRBJ1-4, with a weak D call TRBD1 (5 bases). Germline lookup yields CDR1 GTSNPN and CDR2 SVGIG (reference sequence). The CDR3 contains 13 residues. V shed 0 bases and J shed 13 bases, with 15 bases lying between them. The CDR3 nucleotides are TGTGCCTGGAGTGTTCAGGCGGGGGGGGTACTGTTTTTT. Residues: CAWSVQAGGVLFF.

This clonotype was found many times. CDR3 coding DNA: TGTGCCAGCAGCTGGCTTAAAGGGATGGGGAATGAGCAGTTCTTC. This gives the protein CASSWLKGMGNEQFF. The genes are TRBV7-6 and TRBJ2-1; unclear D gene. The CDR3 consists of 15 residues. The V and J ends lost 4 bases and 7 bases respectively, with 17 bases between them. The germline V gene has CDR1 SGHVS and CDR2 FNYEAQ.

On this clonotype: This may stem from a read error, because a much larger clone lies one nucleotide away. The rearrangement joins TRBV7-2 to TRBJ2-5; 9 bases match TRBD2. This CDR3 region has 17 residues. CDR1 is SGHTA and CDR2 is FQGNSA in the germline V gene. Losses at the gene ends were 1 base for V and 5 bases for J; bases not matched to a gene: 11. As DNA, the CDR3 is TGTGCCAGCAGCTTAGATCCTCCTGCGGGAGGGACTGAGACCCAGTACTTC. Amino acids: CASSLDPPAGGTETQYF.

This clonotype was detected ten times or more. The rearrangement links TRBV20-1 to TRBJ2-7; possibly TRBD2 for D (7 bases). The CDR3 runs 16 residues. V was cut by 0 bases and J by 2 bases, with 17 bases left in between. CDR1 is DFQATT and CDR2 is SNEGSKA in the germline V gene (reference sequence). This chain's CDR3 is CSARDYRQAGAYEQYF. CDR3 DNA sequence: TGCAGTGCTAGAGATTATAGACAGGCGGGAGCCTACGAGCAGTACTTC.

This clonotype was detected only a few times. V usage is TRBV12-3 or TRBV12-4 and J usage is TRBJ2-3, with 8 positions matching TRBD2. The CDR3 is made up of 16 amino acids. Trimming cost V 0 bases and J 7 bases; bases outside gene matches: 9. CDR3 loop: CASSLAGLAARHTQYF. The CDR3 bases are TGTGCCAGCAGTTTAGCCGGACTAGCCGCTCGCCATACGCAGTATTTT.

This clonotype showed up just a few times. V and J are TRBV21-1 and TRBJ1-3; the D segment call TRBD1 is taken from the table without a DNA check. TRBV21-1 is tagged as a pseudogene. CDR3 length equals 17 residues. In DNA form, the CDR3 reads TGTGCCAGCAGCAATGGGGCGGGGGACCCCTCTGGAAACACCATATATTTT. Amino acid sequence: CASSNGAGDPSGNTIYF.

For this clonotype: This may stem from a read error, because a much larger clone lies one nucleotide away. The chain employs TRBV27 and TRBJ2-3; D is undetermined. CDR3 length equals 14 residues. Per the germline V gene, CDR1 is MNHEY and CDR2 is SMNVEV (reference sequence). For the CDR3, the DNA is TGTGCCTGCAGTATCGCCCCAGTCAGAGATACGCAGTATTTT. Translated, it gives CACSIAPVRDTQYF.

This clonotype was detected many times. The J gene is TRBJ2-3, the V gene TRBV7-3; weak D call: TRBD2 (6 bases). The V end was cut by 4 bases, the J end by 6 bases, with 8 bases between. The CDR3 contains 12 residues. Germline loops: CDR1 SGHTA, CDR2 FQGTGA. The CDR3 here is CASSSGDDTQYF. The CDR3 bases are TGTGCCAGCAGCTCGGGGGACGATACGCAGTATTTT. Variable domain in full (rest from reference TRBV7-3 and TRBJ2-3): GAGVSQTPSNKVTEKGKYVELRCDPISGHTALYWYRQSLGQGPEFLIYFQGTGAADDSGLPNDRFFAVRPEGSVSTLKIQRTERGDSAVYLCASSSGDDTQYFGPGTRLTVL.

This clonotype was seen only a few times. This rearrangement joins TRBV7-9 to TRBJ2-7; 9 nucleotides align to TRBD2. The V and J ends lost 5 bases and 0 bases, in that order; junction bases with no gene match: 8. The CDR3 runs to 16 residues. From germline, CDR1 is SEHNR and CDR2 FQNEAQ (reference sequence). As DNA, the CDR3 is TGTGCCAGCAGCCTTGTTAGCGGGAGAAACTCCTACGAGCAGTACTTC. The encoded protein is CASSLVSGRNSYEQYF.

The chain recombines TRBV30 with TRBJ1-1, with 8 bases lining up with TRBD1. The CDR3 has 13 amino acids. Germline V gene sequence: CDR1 GTSNPN, CDR2 SVGIG (reference sequence). The V segment lost 8 bases and the J segment 3 bases; nucleotides outside the gene matches: 8. The chain's CDR3 is CARLGQGYTEAFF. For the CDR3, the DNA is TGTGCCCGGTTAGGACAGGGCTACACTGAAGCTTTCTTT. Complete variable domain (other parts from reference TRBV30 and TRBJ1-1): SQTIHQWPATLVQPVGSPLSLECTVEGTSNPNLYWYRQAAGRGLQLLFYSVGIGQISSEVPQNLSASRPQDRQFILSSKKLLLSDSGFYLCARLGQGYTEAFFGQGTRLTVV.

The J gene is TRBJ2-2, the V gene TRBV19; D is perhaps TRBD1 (5 bases). The CDR3 runs to 14 residues. Germline V CDR1 and CDR2: LNHDA, SQIVND (reference sequence). V shed 7 bases and J shed 6 bases, with 15 bases lying between them. CDR3 DNA: TGTGCCAGTACCCCAGGGATCTCACCCGGGGAGCTGTTTTTT. This codes for CASTPGISPGELFF.

As regards this clonotype: A read error may be the cause here, since a much bigger clone is one base away. The chain joins TRBV30 to TRBJ2-7; tentative D call: TRBD2 (7 bases). Germline values: CDR1 GTSNPN, CDR2 SVGIG (reference sequence). The length of the CDR3 is 13 residues. CDR3 sequence (DNA): TGTGCCTTGAGTCAGGGGAGGGGGGACGAGCAGTACTTC. This encodes CALSQGRGDEQYF. Full variable domain (rest looked up from reference TRBV30 and TRBJ2-7): SQTIHQWPATLVQPVGSPLSLECTVEGTSNPNLYWYRQAAGRGLQLLFYSVGIGQISSEVPQNLSASRPQDRQFILSSKKLLLSDSGFYLCALSQGRGDEQYFGPGTRLTVT.

This clonotype turned up a few times. The genes are TRBV12-3 or TRBV12-4 and TRBJ1-2; D remains unclear. V was pared by 6 bases and J by 1 base, with 9 bases between. The CDR3 has 13 residues. CDR3 coding DNA: TGTGCCAGCAGGCCTACGAATAACTATGGCTACACCTTC. Protein product: CASRPTNNYGYTF.

This clonotype was observed a handful of times. The chain is built from TRBV2 and TRBJ1-2, with no clear D. CDR3 length equals 15 residues. Trimming shortened V by 3 bases and J by 0 bases, and 11 bases separated the two germline ends. Germline CDR1 SNHLY, CDR2 FYNNEI. The CDR3 DNA reads as TGTGCCAGCAGTGATGAGGCTACCGCTAACTATGGCTACACCTTC. It is translated as CASSDEATANYGYTF.

This clonotype was counted only a few times. Being one base from a much bigger clone, this may be a read error. The chain links TRBV2 to TRBJ1-5; a weak D match, TRBD1 (6 bases). The germline V gene has CDR1 SNHLY and CDR2 FYNNEI. The CDR3 is made up of 16 amino acids. The CDR3 region has the DNA TGTGCCAGCAGTGAAGCGCCGGGGGCTCGCAATCAGCTCCAGCATTTT. The encoded protein is CASSEAPGARNQLQHF. Full variable domain (outside the CDR3, taken from reference TRBV2 and TRBJ1-5): EPEVTQTPSHQVTQMGQEVILRCVPISNHLYFYWYRQILGQKVEFLVSFYNNEISEKSEIFDDQFSVERPDGSNFTLKIRSTKLEDSAMYFCASSEAPGARNQLQHFGDGTRLSIL.

This clonotype was seen at least ten times. V usage is TRBV19 and J usage is TRBJ2-3; D may be TRBD1 (5 bases). This CDR3 contains 15 residues. CDR1 is LNHDA, CDR2 SQIVND, per germline (reference sequence). The ends were cut back, 4 bases at V and 1 base at J, with 12 bases in the middle. Written as DNA, the CDR3 is TGTGCCAGTAGTAAAGACAGAGCCCGCACAGATACGCAGTATTTT. This gives the protein CASSKDRARTDTQYF.

This clonotype was observed a few times. V gene TRBV21-1 combines with J gene TRBJ2-6; the table assigns TRBD1, which was not confirmed against the DNA. TRBV21-1 counts as a pseudogene. There are 21 residues in the CDR3. CDR3 bases: TGTGCCAGCAGCAAAAGCTCTAGGCCCCCTCCACAGAGCTCTGGGGCCAACGTCCTGACTTTC. Residues: CASSKSSRPPPQSSGANVLTF.

Turning to this clonotype: A read error may explain this, as a much larger clone is one base away. V gene TRBV11-2 combines with J gene TRBJ2-1; D is undetermined. Per the germline V gene, CDR1 is SGHAT and CDR2 is FQNNGV. This CDR3 region has 12 residues. The CDR3 here is CASSSLSGEHFF. The CDR3 DNA reads TGTGCCAGCAGCTCCCTAAGTGGTGAGCATTTCTTC. Looking up the rest from reference TRBV11-2 and TRBJ2-1 gives the full variable domain: EAGVAQSPRYKIIEKRQSVAFWCNPISGHATLYWYQQILGQGPKLLIQFQNNGVVDDSQLPKDRFSAERLKGVDSTLKIQPAKLEDSAVYLCASSSLSGEHFFGPGTRLTVL.

This clonotype was seen at least ten times. The chain recombines TRBV20-1 with TRBJ2-7; the D call may be TRBD1 or TRBD2 (5 bases each). This CDR3 spans 15 amino acids. Germline-derived CDR1 and CDR2 are DFQATT and SNEGSKA (reference sequence). V lost 0 bases to trimming and J lost 2 bases, with 14 bases between them. CDR3 DNA sequence: TGCAGTGCTAGAGATAGGCAGGGAGATCCCTACGAGCAGTACTTC. Translating gives CSARDRQGDPYEQYF.